These 17 T cell receptor beta chains originate from one sample sequenced in a study of shared clonotypes between healthy human individuals. Measured with immunoSEQ multiplex PCR; TCRdb has only the in-frame clones, and not every one. The sample records 2 million to 2.5 million clones, 85% to 95% being singletons. The specimen was naive CD4+ T cells from PBMCs. The subset is: CD45RA+ positively selected. The receptors here all came from a man aged 18 to 30 in good health. Some clones in this sample may be carry-over from other donors' samples.

With respect to this clone: The same CDR3 also results from other DNA sequences found in this sample. The CDR3 DNA reads as TGTGCCAGCAGCTTAACAATGGGGGAGACCCAGTACTTC. Encoded protein: CASSLTMGETQYF. The chain employs TRBV7-3 and TRBJ2-5; D is unresolved. Germline values: CDR1 SGHTA, CDR2 FQGTGA. The CDR3 has 13 residues. The V gene lost 0 bases and the J gene lost 5 bases, with 7 bases spanning the gap.

The chain is built from TRBV4-3 and TRBJ2-1; 10 bases align to TRBD2. CDR1 and CDR2 from the germline V gene are LGHNA and YSLEER. The CDR3 length is 16 residues. Germline trimming cut 1 base from V and 3 bases from J; bases unmatched to any gene: 3. CDR3 sequence: CASSQGASGSYNEQFF. Written as DNA, the CDR3 is TGCGCCAGCAGCCAAGGGGCTAGCGGGAGCTACAATGAGCAGTTCTTC.

V is TRBV27 and J is TRBJ2-4; TRBD1 aligns across 10 bases. Germline values: CDR1 MNHEY, CDR2 SMNVEV (reference sequence). V shed 6 bases and J 13 bases; nucleotides not matched to a gene: 18. The CDR3 spans 16 residues. CDR3 in amino acids: CASRRGTGAGEFSQYF. The CDR3 DNA is TGTGCCAGCAGGAGGGGGACAGGGGCAGGGGAATTTAGCCAGTACTTC.

The chain couples TRBV5-1 to TRBJ1-4; the D gene is possibly TRBD1 (5 bases). This CDR3 has 13 amino acids. V was shortened by 2 bases and J by 8 bases, with 10 bases between the two germline ends. Germline values: CDR1 SGHRS, CDR2 YFSETQ. This CDR3 is CASSFRDGEKLFF. DNA of the CDR3: TGCGCCAGCAGCTTTCGGGACGGCGAAAAACTGTTTTTT. Drawing the rest from reference TRBV5-1 and TRBJ1-4, the complete variable domain is KAGVTQTPRYLIKTRGQQVTLSCSPISGHRSVSWYQQTPGQGLQFLFEYFSETQRNKGNFPGRFSGRQFSNSRSEMNVSTLELGDSALYLCASSFRDGEKLFFGSGTQLSVL.

The chain couples TRBV28 to TRBJ1-1; TRBD1 agrees at 10 bases. This CDR3 comprises 14 residues. Trimming removed 5 bases from V and 7 bases from J; junction bases left unmatched: 7. Germline V lookup: CDR1 MDHEN, CDR2 SYDVKM. This chain's CDR3 is CASSDGTGASEAFF. CDR3 DNA sequence: TGTGCCAGCAGTGACGGGACAGGGGCTAGTGAAGCTTTCTTT.

The chain links TRBV28 to TRBJ1-1, with 7 bases fitting TRBD1. The CDR3 length is 15 residues. V lost 7 bases, J lost 0 bases, and 8 bases stayed unmatched. Germline assignment: CDR1 MDHEN and CDR2 SYDVKM. DNA for the CDR3: TGTGCCAGCACCCGTCCCGGGACAGTGAACACTGAAGCTTTCTTT. Protein product: CASTRPGTVNTEAFF.

The rearrangement links TRBV19 to TRBJ2-5, with 8 positions matching TRBD1. CDR3 size: 15 residues. J lost 4 bases, V lost 3 bases, and 7 bases had no gene match. The germline V gene has CDR1 LNHDA and CDR2 SQIVND (reference sequence). The chain's CDR3 is CASSITTGVRETQYF. In nucleotides, the CDR3 is TGTGCCAGTAGTATCACGACAGGGGTCCGAGAGACCCAGTACTTC.

A single count supports this clone. The chain has TRBV10-3 and TRBJ1-1; D not certain. This CDR3 has 14 residues. Trimming cost V 0 bases and J 3 bases, with 8 bases left between them. Germline values: CDR1 ENHRY, CDR2 SYGVKD. CDR3 DNA sequence: TGTGCCATCAGTGAGTCTGAAGGGTACACTGAAGCTTTCTTT. It codes for CAISESEGYTEAFF.

The rearrangement links TRBV5-1 to TRBJ2-1; 7 bases are shared with TRBD2. The trim removed 4 bases at V and 3 bases at J, leaving 7 bases unmatched. Germline CDR1 is SGHRS and CDR2 is YFSETQ. The CDR3 length is 15 residues. The CDR3 spells CASSRRELSYNEQFF. For the CDR3, the DNA is TGCGCCAGCAGCCGGCGGGAGCTGAGCTACAATGAGCAGTTCTTC.

The chain couples TRBV2 to TRBJ1-1; a possible D gene is TRBD1 (6 bases). The CDR3 consists of 15 residues. Germline CDR1 is SNHLY and CDR2 is FYNNEI. V was trimmed by 7 bases and J by 5 bases, leaving 20 bases between them. CDR3 region: CASNYEGGTGTEAFF. The CDR3 DNA reads TGTGCCAGCAACTATGAAGGGGGGACGGGGACTGAAGCTTTCTTT.

The chain couples TRBV19 to TRBJ1-1; D is uncertain. Trimming shortened V by 3 bases and J by 1 base, and 6 bases separated the two germline ends. The germline gives CDR1 LNHDA, CDR2 SQIVND (reference sequence). The CDR3 totals 13 residues. The CDR3, as DNA: TGTGCCAGTAGTATCGAAGGGAACACTGAAGCTTTCTTT. It codes for CASSIEGNTEAFF.

The V gene is TRBV4-1, the J gene TRBJ2-1, with unresolved D. V was cut by 0 bases and J by 6 bases, with 6 bases left in between. Per germline, CDR1 MGHRA and CDR2 YSYEKL. CDR3 size: 13 residues. The CDR3, as DNA: TGCGCCAGCAGCCAAGATACTGGCAATGAGCAGTTCTTC. Amino acid sequence: CASSQDTGNEQFF.

The chain's CDR3 is CASEPPREGRDTQYF. The CDR3, as DNA: TGTGCCAGCGAGCCCCCCCGGGAGGGCCGAGATACGCAGTATTTT. J is TRBJ2-3 and V is TRBV28, with 8 bases that match TRBD2. CDR1 and CDR2 (germline): MDHEN, SYDVKM. The CDR3 extends over 15 amino acids. V lost 8 bases, J lost 5 bases, and 12 bases stayed unmatched.

The V gene is TRBV6-1, the J gene TRBJ1-4; 7 nucleotides agree with TRBD1. Germline lookup yields CDR1 MNHNS and CDR2 SASEGT. V dropped 0 bases and J dropped 11; count of bases not matched to a gene: 3. This CDR3 region has 13 residues. CDR3 amino acids: CASSEAPGGKLFF. CDR3 bases: TGTGCCAGCAGTGAAGCACCAGGGGGGAAACTGTTTTTT.

The chain has TRBV5-4 and TRBJ2-1; 9 bases map to TRBD1. The CDR3 totals 15 residues. The V gene end was trimmed by 3 bases and the J gene end by 8 bases; junction bases not matched to a gene: 9. Germline V gives CDR1 SGHNT, CDR2 YYREEE (reference sequence). The CDR3 protein is CASSSRDRVFDEQFF. The DNA for the CDR3 is TGTGCCAGCAGCTCCCGGGACAGGGTTTTTGATGAGCAGTTCTTC.

This sequence joins TRBV18 and TRBJ2-7; 11 bases map to TRBD2. This CDR3 is built from 16 residues. With V trimmed by 2 bases and J by 0 bases, 3 bases remained unmatched. The germline V gene encodes CDR1 KGHSH and CDR2 LQKENI. CDR3 coding DNA: TGTGCCAGCTCACCAACGGGACTAGCGGCCTCCTACGAGCAGTACTTC. It is translated as CASSPTGLAASYEQYF.

The CDR3 protein is CASSPGTGKNIQYF. CDR3 DNA sequence: TGTGCCAGCAGCCCAGGGACCGGAAAAAACATTCAGTACTTC. The rearrangement uses TRBV7-9 and TRBJ2-4; D possibly matches TRBD1 or TRBD2 (5 bases each). The CDR3 consists of 14 residues. Trimming shortened V by 5 bases and J by 4 bases, and 12 bases separated the two germline ends. Germline values: CDR1 SEHNR, CDR2 FQNEAQ (reference sequence).